The 23 T cell receptor beta chains presented below share a single source sample, sequenced in a study of blood T cell repertoires in COVID-19. The data were produced by immunoSEQ multiplex PCR, yet TCRdb's version contains in-frame clones alone and is incomplete. The sample lists approximately 400,000 clones, more than 70% seen once, with 0.9% to 1.5% in the top ten. The source material was PBMCs or T cells enriched from blood (not recorded which). Every receptor here comes from a woman between 18 and 29 years old who had recovered from COVID-19.

The CDR3 reads CASSVGLLDTYSPLHF. CDR3 DNA: TGTGCCAGCAGCGTAGGCTTACTGGACACCTATTCACCCCTCCACTTT. The chain recombines TRBV9 with TRBJ1-6; possible D gene TRBD1, 5 bases. Trimming stripped 0 bases from V and 8 bases from J, with 15 bases between. CDR1 SGDLS and CDR2 YYNGEE come from the germline V gene. There are 16 residues in the CDR3.

The chain carries TRBV18 and TRBJ2-5, with a possible D match to TRBD1 (5 bases). Per germline, CDR1 KGHSH and CDR2 LQKENI. V was shortened by 0 bases and J by 2 bases, with 13 bases between the two germline ends. This CDR3 has 16 residues. CDR3: CASSPPNQGLQETQYF. The DNA of the CDR3 is TGTGCCAGCTCACCACCGAACCAGGGTTTGCAAGAGACCCAGTACTTC.

The chain joins TRBV18 to TRBJ2-5; no firm D call. The V end was cut by 6 bases, the J end by 2 bases, with 7 bases between. Germline-derived CDR1 and CDR2 are KGHSH and LQKENI. The CDR3 contains 12 residues. CDR3 sequence: CASSYRQETQYF. The CDR3 DNA reads TGTGCCAGCTCGTATCGGCAAGAGACCCAGTACTTC.

V and J are TRBV25-1 and TRBJ1-2; D may be TRBD1 (5 bases). Looked up from germline, CDR1 is MGHDK and CDR2 is SYGVNS. The ends were cut back, 3 bases at V and 4 bases at J, with 12 bases in the middle. This CDR3 contains 14 residues. The CDR3 spells CASSESGPVYGYTF. In DNA, the CDR3 is TGTGCCAGCAGTGAGTCAGGGCCGGTCTATGGCTACACCTTC.

This chain connects TRBV2 to TRBJ2-5; D perhaps matches TRBD1 (5 bases). Germline V CDR1 and CDR2: SNHLY, FYNNEI. The germline V and J ends were trimmed by 4 bases and 5 bases, with 14 bases remaining between them. The length of the CDR3 is 14 residues. This CDR3 is CASSVQGLWETQYF. DNA of the CDR3: TGTGCCAGCAGTGTTCAGGGCCTCTGGGAGACCCAGTACTTC.

This clone has only a few counts. The gene calls are TRBV7-3 and TRBJ2-1; 10 nucleotides line up with TRBD2. The CDR3 loop spans 16 amino acids. Germline V CDR1 and CDR2: SGHTA, FQGTGA. The ends lost 6 bases at V and 4 bases at J; junction bases unmatched: 9. The chain's CDR3 is CASSRLSGGDYNEQFF. Written as DNA, the CDR3 is TGTGCCAGCAGTCGTTTAAGCGGGGGGGATTACAATGAGCAGTTCTTC.

This clone was recorded only once. The genes are TRBV6-5 and TRBJ1-1; 9 bases are shared with TRBD1. The CDR3 spans 15 residues. V lost 2 bases and J lost 6; bases outside the gene matches: 7. Germline CDR1 reads MNHEY; CDR2 reads SVGAGI. The CDR3 coding sequence is TGTGCCAGCAGTTACGCCCCGGACAGGGGATCTGAAGCTTTCTTT. Protein sequence: CASSYAPDRGSEAFF.

This CDR3 is CASSLWGTTSGQFF. Here the CDR3 DNA reads TGTGCCAGCAGTTTATGGGGGACTACCTCCGGGCAGTTCTTC. The rearrangement joins TRBV28 to TRBJ2-1; TRBD2 matches at 7 bases. Trimming at V came to 0 bases and at J to 12 bases, leaving 8 bases not matched to a gene. In germline, CDR1 is MDHEN, CDR2 SYDVKM. This CDR3 is built from 14 residues.

The chain joins TRBV6-2 or TRBV6-3 to TRBJ2-1; D is unresolved. Per the germline V gene, CDR1 is MNHEY and CDR2 is SVGEGT. The V end lost 5 bases, the J end lost 0 bases, and 2 bases lay between the germline ends. CDR3 length: 12 amino acids. CDR3 in amino acids: CASSRSYNEQFF. CDR3 bases: TGTGCCAGCAGTCGCTCCTACAATGAGCAGTTCTTC.

V is TRBV21-1 and J is TRBJ2-5; TRBD1 is the table's D call and was not checked against the DNA. TRBV21-1 represents a pseudogene. This CDR3 is built from 17 residues. CDR3 coding DNA: TGTGCCAGCAGCAAAGCGAAAAAAGACAGGGACCAAGAGACCCAGTACTTC. Translating gives CASSKAKKDRDQETQYF.

This chain joins TRBV27 and TRBJ2-1; 10 positions match TRBD1. Per the germline V gene, CDR1 is MNHEY and CDR2 is SMNVEV (reference sequence). Germline trimming cut 5 bases from V and 4 bases from J; bases unmatched to any gene: 11. The CDR3 length is 17 residues. CDR3 nucleotides: TGTGCCAGCAGTCCAAAATTCGGGACAGGGGATTACAATGAGCAGTTCTTC. Encoded protein: CASSPKFGTGDYNEQFF.

The chain is built from TRBV6-5 and TRBJ2-1; 9 nucleotides align to TRBD1. Germline CDR1 reads MNHEY; CDR2 reads SVGAGI. V lost 5 bases to trimming and J lost 14 bases; unmatched junction nucleotides: 7. This CDR3 is 12 amino acids long. This CDR3 is CASSTPGQGKFF. The CDR3 DNA is TGTGCCAGCAGTACACCGGGACAGGGAAAGTTCTTC.

This rearrangement joins TRBV29-1 to TRBJ2-7, with 10 bases identical to TRBD1. Germline CDR1 SQVTM, CDR2 ANQGSEA. V lost 0 bases to trimming and J lost 1 base; unmatched junction nucleotides: 3. The CDR3 is 15 residues long. The CDR3, as DNA: TGCAGCGTTGAAGATCAGGGACAGGGGTCCTACGAGCAGTACTTC. This gives the protein CSVEDQGQGSYEQYF.

The genes are TRBV7-3 and TRBJ2-6, with D perhaps matching TRBD1 (6 bases). This CDR3 region has 13 residues. CDR1 and CDR2 (germline): SGHTA, FQGTGA. The V and J ends lost 10 bases and 1 base respectively, with 8 bases between them. The CDR3 sequence is CANRASGANVLTF. CDR3 bases: TGTGCCAACAGGGCTTCTGGGGCCAACGTCCTGACTTTC.

The chain carries TRBV3-1 (or the pseudogene TRBV3-2) and TRBJ1-6; 10 bases are a match to TRBD1. Per the germline V gene, CDR1 is LGHDT and CDR2 is YNNKEL (reference sequence). J was trimmed by 6 bases and V by 5 bases; bases with no gene match: 10. This CDR3 spans 17 amino acids. CDR3 in amino acids: CASSSRQGASVNSPLHF. CDR3 bases: TGTGCCAGCAGCTCTAGACAGGGGGCATCGGTTAATTCACCCCTCCACTTT.

This clone was seen a handful of times. The V gene is TRBV5-8, the J gene TRBJ1-6, with D hard to call. Trimming shortened V by 4 bases and J by 5 bases, and 13 bases separated the two germline ends. This CDR3 spans 15 amino acids. Per germline, CDR1 SGHTS and CDR2 YDEGEE. The CDR3: CASSIGRENNSPLHF. In DNA, the CDR3 is TGTGCCAGCAGCATCGGACGGGAAAATAATTCACCCCTCCACTTT.

The genes are TRBV6-5 and TRBJ1-1, with D tentatively TRBD1 (5 bases). Trimming took off 5 bases at V and 5 bases at J, with 18 bases between the two ends. The germline V gene encodes CDR1 MNHEY and CDR2 SVGAGI. The CDR3 has 15 amino acids. CDR3 amino acids: CASSRLPQDGTEAFF. The DNA for the CDR3 is TGTGCCAGCAGTCGGCTACCACAGGACGGGACTGAAGCTTTCTTT.

V is TRBV7-3 and J is TRBJ2-3, with D possibly being TRBD2 (5 bases). V lost 1 base and J 7 bases, leaving 18 bases between the germline ends. The CDR3 has 16 amino acids. The germline V gene encodes CDR1 SGHTA and CDR2 FQGTGA. The CDR3 nucleotides read TGTGCCAGCAGCTTAAGGCCACCCTACCCGGGAAATACGCAGTATTTT. It specifies CASSLRPPYPGNTQYF.

The chain is built from TRBV19 and TRBJ2-3, with 11 nucleotides matching TRBD1. This CDR3 is 16 amino acids long. V lost 7 bases and J lost 4; bases outside the gene matches: 10. Germline CDR1 LNHDA, CDR2 SQIVND (reference sequence). The chain's CDR3 is CASKTQDRGLSDTQYF. The CDR3, as DNA: TGTGCCAGTAAAACTCAGGACAGGGGGCTGTCAGATACGCAGTATTTT.

This clone has only a few counts. The rearrangement links TRBV5-6 to TRBJ1-1; 8 positions match TRBD1. After removal of 0 bases from V and 3 bases from J, the junction contained 4 bases not matched to a gene. This CDR3 comprises 15 residues. Looked up from germline, CDR1 is SGHDT and CDR2 is YYEEEE. The CDR3 sequence is CASSLARGPDTEAFF. The CDR3 bases are TGTGCCAGCAGCTTGGCCAGGGGGCCGGACACTGAAGCTTTCTTT.

The chain uses TRBV19 and TRBJ1-1; D perhaps matches TRBD1 (5 bases). V lost 5 bases to trimming and J lost 5 bases, with 15 bases between them. Per germline, CDR1 LNHDA and CDR2 SQIVND (reference sequence). The CDR3 length is 14 residues. The CDR3 DNA is TGTGCCAGTAGTTCGAGTGGGGGAGGAACTGAAGCTTTCTTT. Translating it yields CASSSSGGGTEAFF. Supplemented by reference TRBV19 and TRBJ1-1, the full variable domain reads DGGITQSPKYLFRKEGQNVTLSCEQNLNHDAMYWYRQDPGQGLRLIYYSQIVNDFQKGDIAEGYSVSREKKESFPLTVTSAQKNPTAFYLCASSSSGGGTEAFFGQGTRLTVV.

The chain carries TRBV18 and TRBJ2-7, with 8 bases lining up with TRBD1. After removal of 5 bases from V and 0 bases from J, the junction contained 6 bases not matched to a gene. Germline loops: CDR1 KGHSH, CDR2 LQKENI. The CDR3 runs to 15 residues. In nucleotides, the CDR3 is TGTGCCAGCTCAGCGAGGGACAGGAGCTCCTACGAGCAGTACTTC. Protein sequence: CASSARDRSSYEQYF. Full variable domain (outside the CDR3, taken from reference TRBV18 and TRBJ2-7): NAGVMQNPRHLVRRRGQEARLRCSPMKGHSHVYWYRQLPEEGLKFMVYLQKENIIDESGMPKERFSAEFPKEGPSILRIQQVVRGDSAAYFCASSARDRSSYEQYFGPGTRLTVT.

The chain links TRBV27 to TRBJ1-6, with 7 bases that match TRBD1. CDR1 and CDR2 (germline): MNHEY, SMNVEV (reference sequence). CDR3 length: 14 amino acids. After removal of 7 bases from V and 9 bases from J, the junction contained 9 bases not matched to a gene. The CDR3 region has the DNA TGTGCCAGCATTAGACCGGGACAGAGTTCACCCCTCCACTTT. Translated: CASIRPGQSSPLHF.